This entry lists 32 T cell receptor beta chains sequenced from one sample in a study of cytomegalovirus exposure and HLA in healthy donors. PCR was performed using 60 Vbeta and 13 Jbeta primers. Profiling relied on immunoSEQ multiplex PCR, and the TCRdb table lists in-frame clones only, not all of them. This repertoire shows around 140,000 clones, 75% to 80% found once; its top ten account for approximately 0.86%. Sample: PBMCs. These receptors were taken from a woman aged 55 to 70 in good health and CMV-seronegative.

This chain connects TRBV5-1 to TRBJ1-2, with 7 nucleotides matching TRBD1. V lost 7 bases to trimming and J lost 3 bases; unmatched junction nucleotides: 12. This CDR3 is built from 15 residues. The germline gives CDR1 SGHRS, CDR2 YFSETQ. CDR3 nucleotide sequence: TGCGCCAGCGGTTCAAATGGAGGGGGCTACTATGGCTACACCTTC. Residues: CASGSNGGGYYGYTF.

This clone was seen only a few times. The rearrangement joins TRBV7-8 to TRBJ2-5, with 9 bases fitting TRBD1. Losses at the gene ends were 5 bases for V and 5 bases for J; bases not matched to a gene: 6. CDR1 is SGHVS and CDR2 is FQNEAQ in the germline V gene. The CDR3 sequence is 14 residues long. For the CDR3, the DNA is TGTGCCAGCAGCCCGGGACAGGGCGGGGAGACCCAGTACTTC. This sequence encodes CASSPGQGGETQYF.

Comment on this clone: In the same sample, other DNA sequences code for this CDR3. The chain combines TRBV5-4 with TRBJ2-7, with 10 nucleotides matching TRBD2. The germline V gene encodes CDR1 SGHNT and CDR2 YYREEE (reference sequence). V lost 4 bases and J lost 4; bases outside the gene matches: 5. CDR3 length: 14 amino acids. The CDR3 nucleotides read TGTGCCAGCAGCACCCTAGCGGGAGCTTACGAGCAGTACTTC. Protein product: CASSTLAGAYEQYF.

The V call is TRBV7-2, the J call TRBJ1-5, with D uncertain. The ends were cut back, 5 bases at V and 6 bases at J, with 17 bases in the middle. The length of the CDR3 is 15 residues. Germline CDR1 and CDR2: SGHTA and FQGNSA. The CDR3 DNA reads TGTGCCAGCAGCGTCTTAGTGGGTTCGGGTCAGCCCCAGCATTTT. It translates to CASSVLVGSGQPQHF.

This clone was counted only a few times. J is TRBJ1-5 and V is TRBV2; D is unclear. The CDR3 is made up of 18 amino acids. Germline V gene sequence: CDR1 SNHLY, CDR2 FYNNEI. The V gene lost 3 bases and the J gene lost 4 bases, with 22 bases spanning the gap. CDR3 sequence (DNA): TGTGCCAGCAGTGACCCCCAGACACCCGGGGAAGGTAATCAGCCCCAGCATTTT. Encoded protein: CASSDPQTPGEGNQPQHF.

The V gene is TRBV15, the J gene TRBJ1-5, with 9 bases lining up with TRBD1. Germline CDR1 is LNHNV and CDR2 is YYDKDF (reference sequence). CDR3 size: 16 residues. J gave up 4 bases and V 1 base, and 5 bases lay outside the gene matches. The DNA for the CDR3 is TGTGCCACCAGCAGAGGGACAGGGGTAAAAAATCAGCCCCAGCATTTT. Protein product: CATSRGTGVKNQPQHF.

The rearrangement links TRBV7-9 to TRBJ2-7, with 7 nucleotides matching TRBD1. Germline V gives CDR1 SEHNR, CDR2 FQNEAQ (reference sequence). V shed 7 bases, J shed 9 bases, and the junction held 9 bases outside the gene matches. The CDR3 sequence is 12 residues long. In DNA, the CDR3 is TGTGCCAGCACCACGACAGGGCGTGGGCAGTACTTC. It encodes CASTTTGRGQYF.

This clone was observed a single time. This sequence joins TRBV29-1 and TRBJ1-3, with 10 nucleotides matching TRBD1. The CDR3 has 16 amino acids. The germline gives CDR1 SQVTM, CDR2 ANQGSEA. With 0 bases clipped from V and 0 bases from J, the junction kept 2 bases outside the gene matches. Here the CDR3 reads CSVEDRDRGSGNTIYF. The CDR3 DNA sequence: TGCAGCGTTGAAGACCGGGACAGGGGCTCTGGAAACACCATATATTTT.

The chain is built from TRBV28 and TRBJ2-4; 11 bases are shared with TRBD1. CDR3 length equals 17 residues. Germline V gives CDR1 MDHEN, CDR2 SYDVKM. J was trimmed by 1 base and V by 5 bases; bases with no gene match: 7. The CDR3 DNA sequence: TGTGCCAGCAGTCCTCGGACAGGGGGCTTGGCCAAAAACATTCAGTACTTC. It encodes CASSPRTGGLAKNIQYF.

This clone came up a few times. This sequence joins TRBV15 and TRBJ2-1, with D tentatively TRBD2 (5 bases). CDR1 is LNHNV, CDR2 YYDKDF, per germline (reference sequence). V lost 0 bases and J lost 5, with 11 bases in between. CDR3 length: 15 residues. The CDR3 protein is CATSRDPFGDNEQFF. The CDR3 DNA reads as TGTGCCACCAGCAGAGATCCGTTCGGGGACAATGAGCAGTTCTTC.

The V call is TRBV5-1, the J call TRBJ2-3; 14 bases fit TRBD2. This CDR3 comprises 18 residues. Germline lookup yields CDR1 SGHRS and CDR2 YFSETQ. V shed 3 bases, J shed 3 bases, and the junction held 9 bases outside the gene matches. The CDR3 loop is CASSSGTSGRGRTDTQYF. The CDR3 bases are TGCGCCAGCAGCTCTGGGACTAGCGGGAGAGGGAGGACAGATACGCAGTATTTT.

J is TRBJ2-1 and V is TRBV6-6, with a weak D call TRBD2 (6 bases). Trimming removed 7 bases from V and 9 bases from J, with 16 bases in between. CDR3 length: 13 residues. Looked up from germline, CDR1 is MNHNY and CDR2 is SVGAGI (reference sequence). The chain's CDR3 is CASKILAESEQFF. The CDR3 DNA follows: TGTGCCAGCAAGATACTAGCAGAAAGTGAGCAGTTCTTC.

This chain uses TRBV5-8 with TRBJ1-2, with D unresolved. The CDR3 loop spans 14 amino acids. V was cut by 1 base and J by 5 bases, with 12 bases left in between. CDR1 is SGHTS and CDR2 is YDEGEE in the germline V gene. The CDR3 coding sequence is TGTGCCAGCAGCTTGATCTCGGTCGGGTATGGCTACACCTTC. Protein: CASSLISVGYGYTF.

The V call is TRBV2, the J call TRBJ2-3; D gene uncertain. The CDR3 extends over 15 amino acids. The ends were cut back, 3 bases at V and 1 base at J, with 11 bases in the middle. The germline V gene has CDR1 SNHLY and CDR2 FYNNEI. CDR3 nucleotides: TGTGCCAGCAGTGACATAGGAGACCGCACAGATACGCAGTATTTT. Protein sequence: CASSDIGDRTDTQYF.

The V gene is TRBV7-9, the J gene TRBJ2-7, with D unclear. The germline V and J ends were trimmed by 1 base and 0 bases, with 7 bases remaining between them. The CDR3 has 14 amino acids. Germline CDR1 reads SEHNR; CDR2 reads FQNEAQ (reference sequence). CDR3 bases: TGTGCCAGCAGCTTAGAACAAACCTCCTACGAGCAGTACTTC. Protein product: CASSLEQTSYEQYF.

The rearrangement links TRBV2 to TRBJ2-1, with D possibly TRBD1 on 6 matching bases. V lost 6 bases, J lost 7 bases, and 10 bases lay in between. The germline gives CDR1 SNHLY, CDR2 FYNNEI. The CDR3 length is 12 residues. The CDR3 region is CASSSGTNEQFF. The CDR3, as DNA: TGTGCCAGCAGCTCTGGGACAAATGAGCAGTTCTTC. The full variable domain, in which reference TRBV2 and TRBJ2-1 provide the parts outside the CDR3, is EPEVTQTPSHQVTQMGQEVILRCVPISNHLYFYWYRQILGQKVEFLVSFYNNEISEKSEIFDDQFSVERPDGSNFTLKIRSTKLEDSAMYFCASSSGTNEQFFGPGTRLTVL.

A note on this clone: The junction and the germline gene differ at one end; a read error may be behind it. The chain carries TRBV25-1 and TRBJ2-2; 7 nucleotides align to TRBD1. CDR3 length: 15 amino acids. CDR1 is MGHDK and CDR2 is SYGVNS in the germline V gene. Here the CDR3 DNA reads TGTGCCAGCAATGAAGGGACAGACCTCACCGGGGAGCTGTTTTTT. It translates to CASNEGTDLTGELFF.

The DNA of the CDR3 is TGTGCCAGCAGCAAGCGGGGGAACACCGGGGAGCTGTTTTTT. Translating gives CASSKRGNTGELFF. The gene calls are TRBV7-3 and TRBJ2-2; 7 nucleotides match TRBD2. Germline V gene sequence: CDR1 SGHTA, CDR2 FQGTGA. CDR3 length: 14 residues. The ends lost 5 bases at V and 1 base at J; junction bases unmatched: 1.

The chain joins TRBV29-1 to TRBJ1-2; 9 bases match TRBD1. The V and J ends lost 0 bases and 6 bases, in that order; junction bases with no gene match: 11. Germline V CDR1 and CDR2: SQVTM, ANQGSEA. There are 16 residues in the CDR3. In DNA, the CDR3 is TGCAGCGTTGAAGATGGGCCGGGACAGGGTTTAAATGGCTACACCTTC. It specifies CSVEDGPGQGLNGYTF.

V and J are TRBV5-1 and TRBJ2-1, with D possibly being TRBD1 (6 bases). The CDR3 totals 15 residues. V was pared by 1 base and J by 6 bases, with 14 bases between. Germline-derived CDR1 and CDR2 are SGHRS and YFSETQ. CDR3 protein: CASSLITLGGNEQFF. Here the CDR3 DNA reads TGCGCCAGCAGCTTGATTACTTTAGGGGGCAATGAGCAGTTCTTC.

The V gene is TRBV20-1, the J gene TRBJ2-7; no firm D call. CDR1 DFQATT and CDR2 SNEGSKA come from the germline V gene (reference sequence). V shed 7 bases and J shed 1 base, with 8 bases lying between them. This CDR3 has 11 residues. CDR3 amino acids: CSVPSSYEQYF. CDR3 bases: TGCAGTGTACCCAGTTCCTACGAGCAGTACTTC.

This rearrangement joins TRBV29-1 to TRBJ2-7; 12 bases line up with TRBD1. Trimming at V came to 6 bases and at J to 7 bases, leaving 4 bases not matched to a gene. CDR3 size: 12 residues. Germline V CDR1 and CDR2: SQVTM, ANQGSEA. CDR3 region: CSVRDRGREQYF. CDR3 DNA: TGCAGCGTCCGGGACAGGGGGCGAGAGCAGTACTTC.

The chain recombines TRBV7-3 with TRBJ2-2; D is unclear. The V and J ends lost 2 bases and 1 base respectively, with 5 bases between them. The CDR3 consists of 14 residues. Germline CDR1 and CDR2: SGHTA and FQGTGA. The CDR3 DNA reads TGTGCCAGCAGCTTACACAGGAACACCGGGGAGCTGTTTTTT. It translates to CASSLHRNTGELFF. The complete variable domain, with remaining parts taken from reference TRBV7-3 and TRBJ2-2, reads GAGVSQTPSNKVTEKGKYVELRCDPISGHTALYWYRQSLGQGPEFLIYFQGTGAADDSGLPNDRFFAVRPEGSVSTLKIQRTERGDSAVYLCASSLHRNTGELFFGEGSRLTVL.

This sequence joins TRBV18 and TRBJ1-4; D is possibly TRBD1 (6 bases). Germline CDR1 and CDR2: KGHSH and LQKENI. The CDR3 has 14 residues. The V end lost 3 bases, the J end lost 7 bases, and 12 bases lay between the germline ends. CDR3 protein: CASSPGRGVEKLFF. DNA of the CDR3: TGTGCCAGCTCACCCGGCAGGGGTGTTGAAAAACTGTTTTTT.

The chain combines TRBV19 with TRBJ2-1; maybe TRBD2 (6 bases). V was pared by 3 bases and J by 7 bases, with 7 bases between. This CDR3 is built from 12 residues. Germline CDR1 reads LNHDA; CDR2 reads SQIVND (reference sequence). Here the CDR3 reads CASSIGGNEQFF. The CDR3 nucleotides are TGTGCCAGTAGTATTGGAGGGAATGAGCAGTTCTTC.

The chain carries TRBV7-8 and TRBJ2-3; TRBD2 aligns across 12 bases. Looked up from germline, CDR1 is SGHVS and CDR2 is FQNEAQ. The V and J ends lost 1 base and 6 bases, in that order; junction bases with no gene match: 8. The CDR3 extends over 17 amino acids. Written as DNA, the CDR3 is TGTGCCAGCAGCTTAGTCGGGACTAGCGGGCTCGGGGATACGCAGTATTTT. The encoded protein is CASSLVGTSGLGDTQYF.

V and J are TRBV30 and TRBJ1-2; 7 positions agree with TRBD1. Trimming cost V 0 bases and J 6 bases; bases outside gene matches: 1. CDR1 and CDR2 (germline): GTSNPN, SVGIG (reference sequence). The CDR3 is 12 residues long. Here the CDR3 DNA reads TGTGCCTGGAGTGTTACAGGGGATGGCTACACCTTC. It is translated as CAWSVTGDGYTF.

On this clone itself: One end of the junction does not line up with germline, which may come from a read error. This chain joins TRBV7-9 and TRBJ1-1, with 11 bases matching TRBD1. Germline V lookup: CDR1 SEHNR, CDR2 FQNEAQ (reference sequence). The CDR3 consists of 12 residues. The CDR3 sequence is CSSSLGDRGLFF. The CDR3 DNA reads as TGTTCCAGCAGCTTAGGGGACAGGGGGTTGTTCTTT.

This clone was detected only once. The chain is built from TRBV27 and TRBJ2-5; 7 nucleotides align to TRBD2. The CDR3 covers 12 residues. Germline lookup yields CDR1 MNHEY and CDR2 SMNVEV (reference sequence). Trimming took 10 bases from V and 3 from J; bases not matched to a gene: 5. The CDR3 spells CATRGREETQYF. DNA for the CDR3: TGTGCCACCCGGGGGAGGGAAGAGACCCAGTACTTC.

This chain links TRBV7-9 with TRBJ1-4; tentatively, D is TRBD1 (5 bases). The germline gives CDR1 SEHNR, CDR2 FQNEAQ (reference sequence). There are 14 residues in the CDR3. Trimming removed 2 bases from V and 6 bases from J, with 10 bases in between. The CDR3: CASSLQGSYEKLFF. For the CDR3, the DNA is TGTGCCAGCAGCTTACAGGGTTCATATGAAAAACTGTTTTTT. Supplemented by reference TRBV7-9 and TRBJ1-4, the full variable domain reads DTGVSQNPRHKITKRGQNVTFRCDPISEHNRLYWYRQTLGQGPEFLTYFQNEAQLEKSRLLSDRFSAERPKGSFSTLEIQRTEQGDSAMYLCASSLQGSYEKLFFGSGTQLSVL.

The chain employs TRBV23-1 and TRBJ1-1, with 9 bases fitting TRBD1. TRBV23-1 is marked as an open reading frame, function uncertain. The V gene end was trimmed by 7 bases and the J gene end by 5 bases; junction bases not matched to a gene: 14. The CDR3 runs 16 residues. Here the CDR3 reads CASNTPGTGCSTEAFF. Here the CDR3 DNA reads TGCGCCAGCAATACACCCGGGACAGGGTGTTCTACTGAAGCTTTCTTT.

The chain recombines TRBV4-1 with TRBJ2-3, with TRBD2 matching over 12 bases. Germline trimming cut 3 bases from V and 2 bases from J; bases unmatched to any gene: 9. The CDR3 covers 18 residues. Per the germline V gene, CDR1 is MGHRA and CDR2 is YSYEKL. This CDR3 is CASSHRRTSGENTDTQYF. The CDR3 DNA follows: TGCGCCAGCAGCCACCGAAGGACTAGCGGGGAAAACACAGATACGCAGTATTTT.